This T cell receptor beta chain was sequenced in a study of siplizumab effects on memory and regulatory T cells. Study-wide results and limits: Contribution to the alloresponse seemed major for naive T cells, which also seemed more diverse than memory cells. Under siplizumab, an average roughly 70% of mappable alloreactive CD4+ clones were Treg-derived, compared with 25% to 30% in controls.

This clone occurred once. The target antigen is unknown. Here immunoSEQ multiplex PCR was the method, and the copy in TCRdb shows in-frame clones only, minus some. The data hold roughly 100,000 clones, with approximately 94% observed a single time. The CDR3 consists of 15 residues. V lost 1 base and J lost 6; bases outside the gene matches: 5. In germline, CDR1 is SEHNR, CDR2 FQNEAQ (reference sequence). Sample: CD4+ T cells sorted from blood. This TCR was recovered from a human donor in good health. V is TRBV7-9 and J is TRBJ2-5, with 10 bases that match TRBD2. The DNA of the CDR3 is TGTGCCAGCAGCTTAGAAGCGGGGGGGCCTAAGACCCAGTACTTC. This gives the protein CASSLEAGGPKTQYF.